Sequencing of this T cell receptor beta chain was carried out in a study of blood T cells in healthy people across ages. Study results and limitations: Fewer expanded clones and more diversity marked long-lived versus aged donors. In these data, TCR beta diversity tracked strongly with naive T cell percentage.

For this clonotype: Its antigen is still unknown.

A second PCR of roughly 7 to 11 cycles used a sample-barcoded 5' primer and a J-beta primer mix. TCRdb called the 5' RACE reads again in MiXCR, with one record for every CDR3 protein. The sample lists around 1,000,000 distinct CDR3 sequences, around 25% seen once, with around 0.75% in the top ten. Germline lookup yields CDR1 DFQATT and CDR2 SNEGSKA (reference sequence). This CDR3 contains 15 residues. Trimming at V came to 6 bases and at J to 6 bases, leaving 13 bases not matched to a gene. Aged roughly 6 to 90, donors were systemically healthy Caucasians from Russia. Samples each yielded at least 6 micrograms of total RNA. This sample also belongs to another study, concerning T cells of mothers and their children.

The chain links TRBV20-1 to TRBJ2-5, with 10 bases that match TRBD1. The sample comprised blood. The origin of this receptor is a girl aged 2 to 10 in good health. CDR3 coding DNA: TGCAGTGCCTCTCCGGGACAGGGGAATAGGAAGACCCAGTACTTC. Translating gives CSASPGQGNRKTQYF.